This entry concerns a single TCR beta chain. Its antigen is still unknown. TCRdb itself ran the reads through MiXCR, one entry per CDR3 protein. Among approximately 140,000 distinct CDR3 sequences listed, about 24% were seen once. The data belong to a study of T cell repertoires in cytomegalovirus infection. Germline V gene lookup returns CDR1 SGHVS and CDR2 FQNEAQ. The CDR3 totals 14 residues. Trimming left V 5 bases short and J 3 bases short, with 13 bases between. The chain employs TRBV7-8 and TRBJ2-5; the D is unclear. Material: PBMCs, sequenced either directly or after in vitro stimulation (not recorded which). The sequence derives from a human donor in good health (CMV status not recorded). Some clones in this sample may be carry-over from other donors' samples. CDR3 protein: CASSLLTLKETQYF. CDR3 DNA: TGTGCCAGCAGCCTGTTGACGTTAAAAGAGACCCAGTACTTC.